This T cell receptor beta chain appears in the sequencing data of a study of neurological immune-mediated disorders. In its sample, this clonotype was seen many times. Its specificity is unknown. Specified time point: technical triplicate 3. Libraries used 2 million unsorted PBMCs kept frozen in RNAlater. The germline V and J ends were trimmed by 6 bases and 0 bases, with 21 bases remaining between them. Germline V gives CDR1 SNHLY, CDR2 FYNNEI. The CDR3 is 17 residues long. Synthesis of cDNA was performed by 5'RACE using 10-nucleotide random UMIs. TCRdb re-derived calls from the 5' RACE reads in MiXCR, one entry per CDR3 protein. The sample holds about 44,000 distinct CDR3 sequences; roughly 21% are singletons and the top ten take around 4.7%. Study results and caveats: None of the CDR3 amino acid sequences in expanded clones turned up in more than one subject, which points to private repertoires in all groups. Healthy controls had more TCR clonal expansion than multiple sclerosis, which showed the least, whereas HTLV-1-associated myelopathy showed the most.

The chain has TRBV2 and TRBJ2-7; D perhaps matches TRBD1 (6 bases). The TCR was taken from a man aged 55-75 years with HTLV-1-associated myelopathy (HAM/TSP). The sequencing sample was made of PBMCs. CDR3 DNA: TGTGCCAGCAGAGTACCTGGGACAACCGAGGGCTCCTACGAGCAGTACTTC. Protein: CASRVPGTTEGSYEQYF.